Presented here are 24 T cell receptor beta chains from one specimen sequenced in a study of Graves' ophthalmopathy and Graves' hyperthyroidism. RNA transcripts were the source from which TCR beta CDR3 regions were amplified. Scientists carried out first-round RT-PCR using HTBI primers and then a second-round multiplex PCR. TCRdb used MiXCR to reprocess the multiplex PCR reads, holding one entry per CDR3 protein. Of 500,000 to 700,000 distinct CDR3 sequences listed, about 20% are singletons. The source material was peripheral blood. The source is a woman aged 18-29 years with stable Graves' hyperthyroidism. Some clones in this sample may be carry-over from other donors' samples.

This clonotype was observed many times. This chain links TRBV27 with TRBJ2-7; 16 positions agree with TRBD2. Germline-derived CDR1 and CDR2 are MNHEY and SMNVEV (reference sequence). CDR3 length: 20 amino acids. V shed 3 bases, J shed 0 bases, and the junction held 11 bases outside the gene matches. CDR3 protein: CASSFPQGLAGGPLSYEQYF. The CDR3 DNA sequence: TGTGCCAGCAGTTTTCCCCAGGGACTAGCGGGAGGGCCCCTCTCCTACGAGCAGTACTTC.

This clonotype came up many times. The chain uses TRBV5-1 and TRBJ1-2, with 7 bases lining up with TRBD1. V lost 5 bases, J lost 2 bases, and 9 bases stayed unmatched. CDR1 and CDR2 from the germline V gene are SGHRS and YFSETQ. This CDR3 comprises 15 residues. Written as DNA, the CDR3 is TGCGCCAGCAGTTCGGGGGACAGCCCAAACTATGGCTACACCTTC. Residues: CASSSGDSPNYGYTF.

The table lists this clonotype with a few counts. The chain employs TRBV6-1 and TRBJ1-5; D is unclear. In germline, CDR1 is MNHNS, CDR2 SASEGT. V was trimmed by 5 bases and J by 2 bases, leaving 16 bases between them. The CDR3 loop spans 16 amino acids. As DNA, the CDR3 is TGTGCCAGCAGTCTCGGGGATGGCGTTGGCAATCAGCCCCAGCATTTT. Translated, it gives CASSLGDGVGNQPQHF.

V gene TRBV12-3 or TRBV12-4 combines with J gene TRBJ1-2; D ambiguous. The V end lost 5 bases, the J end lost 7 bases, and 20 bases lay between the germline ends. This CDR3 region has 15 residues. The chain's CDR3 is CASSDPGFSASGYTF. The CDR3 DNA reads TGTGCCAGCAGTGACCCCGGTTTCTCAGCCTCTGGCTACACCTTC.

This clonotype was recorded at least ten times. The CDR3, as DNA: TGTGCCTGGACGGCAGGGGGGAACTATGGCTACACCTTC. It codes for CAWTAGGNYGYTF. The V call is TRBV30, the J call TRBJ1-2, with 7 nucleotides matching TRBD1. CDR3 size: 13 residues. V trimming: 4 bases; J trimming: 2 bases; junction bases outside the gene matches: 4. Germline lookup yields CDR1 GTSNPN and CDR2 SVGIG (reference sequence).

This clonotype showed up just a few times. V is TRBV20-1 and J is TRBJ1-1; D is unresolved. Germline V gene sequence: CDR1 DFQATT, CDR2 SNEGSKA (reference sequence). Trimming took 3 bases from V and 3 from J, leaving 8 bases between them. The CDR3 has 12 amino acids. The CDR3 region is CSARIGDTEAFF. CDR3 nucleotides: TGCAGTGCTAGGATTGGCGACACTGAAGCTTTCTTT.

CDR3 sequence reads: CASSPTGGTRTEAFF. CDR3 bases: TGCGCCAGCAGTCCTACAGGGGGCACAAGGACTGAAGCTTTCTTT. The chain links TRBV5-1 to TRBJ1-1; 9 bases align to TRBD1. CDR3 length: 15 residues. Germline V gene data show CDR1 as SGHRS and CDR2 as YFSETQ. Unmatched junction bases numbered 10, after V lost 5 bases and J lost 5 bases.

The table lists this clonotype with many counts. The chain couples TRBV6-1 to TRBJ2-5; 9 bases line up with TRBD1. CDR3 length: 15 residues. The J segment lost 4 bases and the V segment lost 1 base, leaving 4 bases of the junction unmatched. Germline V gene sequence: CDR1 MNHNS, CDR2 SASEGT. The CDR3 spells CASSEVTGGLETQYF. The DNA of the CDR3 is TGTGCCAGCAGTGAAGTAACAGGGGGCTTAGAGACCCAGTACTTC.

This clonotype was counted ten times or more. The V call is TRBV12-3 or TRBV12-4, the J call TRBJ1-2; TRBD1 matches at 9 bases. The CDR3 sequence is 16 residues long. Trimming cost V 5 bases and J 2 bases; bases outside gene matches: 9. CDR3 sequence reads: CASSGQGRPSNYGYTF. The CDR3 DNA sequence: TGTGCCAGCAGTGGACAGGGGCGGCCATCCAACTATGGCTACACCTTC.

This clonotype was detected ten times or more. The rearrangement uses TRBV6-4 and TRBJ1-5, with 9 nucleotides matching TRBD1. V trimming: 4 bases; J trimming: 9 bases; junction bases outside the gene matches: 13. Germline CDR1 reads MRHNA; CDR2 reads SNTAGT. The CDR3 runs 16 residues. The CDR3 DNA reads TGTGCCAGCAGTGCCTCACAGGGGGCCCAGGTTGGGCCCCAGCATTTT. This codes for CASSASQGAQVGPQHF.

The chain recombines TRBV11-2 with TRBJ2-1; 8 positions agree with TRBD1. CDR3 length equals 15 residues. Germline CDR1 is SGHAT and CDR2 is FQNNGV. After removal of 4 bases from V and 4 bases from J, the junction contained 6 bases not matched to a gene. Written as DNA, the CDR3 is TGTGCCAGCAGCTCAAGGACAGGGTTATACAATGAGCAGTTCTTC. Protein product: CASSSRTGLYNEQFF.

This clonotype was observed at least ten times. This rearrangement joins TRBV7-6 to TRBJ1-5, with D possibly being TRBD1 (5 bases). Germline V gene sequence: CDR1 SGHVS, CDR2 FNYEAQ. The CDR3 extends over 14 amino acids. V shed 5 bases and J shed 4 bases, with 12 bases lying between them. This chain's CDR3 is CASSLGDHNQPQHF. In nucleotides, the CDR3 is TGTGCCAGCAGCCTAGGGGACCATAATCAGCCCCAGCATTTT.

This clonotype was detected ten times or more. The chain recombines TRBV20-1 with TRBJ1-1; weak D call: TRBD1 (5 bases). From germline, CDR1 is DFQATT and CDR2 SNEGSKA (reference sequence). V lost 3 bases and J lost 1, with 12 bases in between. This CDR3 is built from 14 residues. For the CDR3, the DNA is TGCAGTGCTAGGTGGCCAGGGAGGAACACTGAAGCTTTCTTT. It encodes CSARWPGRNTEAFF.

This clonotype occurred a few times. This chain connects TRBV5-1 to TRBJ1-1; D not resolved. This CDR3 spans 12 amino acids. Trimming removed 1 base at V and 8 bases at J, with 9 bases between. Looked up from germline, CDR1 is SGHRS and CDR2 is YFSETQ. This chain's CDR3 is CASSLPGIEAFF. CDR3 DNA sequence: TGCGCCAGCAGCTTGCCCGGGATCGAAGCTTTCTTT.

This clonotype was seen repeatedly, ten times or more. This chain uses TRBV12-3 or TRBV12-4 with TRBJ1-2; D uncertain. The CDR3 consists of 13 residues. Trimming took off 5 bases at V and 4 bases at J, with 11 bases between the two ends. The CDR3 DNA reads TGTGCCAGCAGTCAAGGGAAGACCTATGGCTACACCTTC. Translation: CASSQGKTYGYTF.

The chain has TRBV6-1 and TRBJ1-2; D gene unclear. The germline V gene encodes CDR1 MNHNS and CDR2 SASEGT. Deletions cut 8 bases from V and 12 bases from J, with 22 bases between. This CDR3 comprises 13 residues. The CDR3 DNA sequence: TGTGCCAGCTCCCCCGTCGAGGGTAATGGGAACACCTTC. Residues: CASSPVEGNGNTF.

This clonotype was counted ten times or more. J is TRBJ1-1 and V is TRBV6-1, with 8 bases identical to TRBD1. This CDR3 is built from 15 residues. After removal of 5 bases from V and 2 bases from J, the junction contained 7 bases not matched to a gene. The V gene's germline CDR1 is MNHNS and CDR2 SASEGT. In DNA form, the CDR3 reads TGTGCCAGCAGTCCTGGACAGGGCTATAACACTGAAGCTTTCTTT. Amino acids: CASSPGQGYNTEAFF.

This clonotype was seen repeatedly, ten times or more. The chain couples TRBV20-1 to TRBJ2-7; 8 bases align to TRBD2. Germline loops: CDR1 DFQATT, CDR2 SNEGSKA (reference sequence). The J segment lost 7 bases and the V segment lost 7 bases, leaving 9 bases of the junction unmatched. The CDR3 totals 12 residues. In nucleotides, the CDR3 is TGCAGTGTGTCGGGAGGGCCGGGGGAGCAGTACTTC. Protein sequence: CSVSGGPGEQYF.

The CDR3: CSTGTGGIGELFF. The CDR3 DNA reads as TGTTCGACCGGGACAGGGGGCATCGGGGAGCTGTTTTTT. The rearrangement joins TRBV12-3 or TRBV12-4 to TRBJ2-2; 12 nucleotides agree with TRBD1. This CDR3 is 13 amino acids long.

This clonotype was counted at least ten times. The chain is built from TRBV6-5 and TRBJ2-4; a possible D gene is TRBD2 (6 bases). Germline values: CDR1 MNHEY, CDR2 SVGAGI. Trimming took off 6 bases at V and 2 bases at J, with 17 bases between the two ends. The CDR3 runs 16 residues. CDR3 bases: TGTGCCAGCAGATACACCGTGGGGGGTACCAAAAACATTCAGTACTTC. This gives the protein CASRYTVGGTKNIQYF.

The chain joins TRBV6-5 to TRBJ1-2, with a possible D match to TRBD1 (5 bases). Trimming pared 2 bases from V and 12 bases from J, leaving 19 bases between. Germline V CDR1 and CDR2: MNHEY, SVGAGI. This CDR3 has 14 residues. This chain's CDR3 is CASSYPDSHGYDTF. CDR3 DNA sequence: TGTGCCAGCAGTTACCCAGACAGCCATGGCTACGACACCTTC.

This clonotype has more than one count but fewer than ten. This chain joins TRBV3-1 and TRBJ2-2; 7 bases fit TRBD1. The CDR3 contains 16 residues. The germline CDR1 and CDR2 sequences are LGHDT and YNNKEL (reference sequence). Trimming cost V 4 bases and J 6 bases; bases outside gene matches: 11. The CDR3 reads CASSPWTGLSAGELFF. In nucleotides, the CDR3 is TGTGCCAGCAGCCCCTGGACAGGTCTGAGCGCCGGGGAGCTGTTTTTT.

This chain joins TRBV10-3 and TRBJ2-1, with TRBD2 matching over 11 bases. CDR3 size: 16 residues. CDR1 is ENHRY, CDR2 SYGVKD, per germline. J lost 8 bases, V lost 6 bases, and 12 bases had no gene match. This CDR3 reads CAISPAGTSGSHEQFF. CDR3 coding DNA: TGTGCCATCAGCCCCGCCGGGACTAGCGGATCCCATGAGCAGTTCTTC.

The chain recombines TRBV6-5 with TRBJ2-7; 9 bases are a match to TRBD2. V lost 3 bases, J lost 0 bases, and 6 bases stayed unmatched. The germline gives CDR1 MNHEY, CDR2 SVGAGI. The CDR3 extends over 16 amino acids. The CDR3 sequence: CASSYSGLAGSYEQYF. CDR3 in DNA: TGTGCCAGCAGTTATTCGGGACTAGCAGGCTCCTACGAGCAGTACTTC.